One and the same sample provided the 15 T cell receptor beta chains below, sequenced in a study of early T cells in non-severe SARS-CoV-2 infection. TCRdb re-called the 5' RACE reads through MiXCR, storing one row per CDR3 protein. The sample includes over 45,000 distinct CDR3 sequences, over 5% of them seen just once. The specimen sequenced was whole blood. All receptors derive from an adult who was a healthcare worker with PCR-confirmed SARS-CoV-2 infection or an uninfected control (not recorded which).

This clonotype was seen at least ten times. The genes are TRBV29-1 and TRBJ2-7; D gene unclear. V was clipped by 2 bases and J by 1 base, with 3 bases between them. Germline V CDR1 and CDR2: SQVTM, ANQGSEA. CDR3 length: 11 residues. CDR3 residues: CSVETSYEQYF. CDR3 DNA: TGCAGCGTTGAAACGTCCTACGAGCAGTACTTC.

This clonotype appeared many times. The chain is built from TRBV29-1 and TRBJ2-3, with 7 bases fitting TRBD1. This CDR3 is 14 amino acids long. Germline CDR1 is SQVTM and CDR2 is ANQGSEA. J was trimmed by 0 bases and V by 6 bases; bases with no gene match: 6. The CDR3 sequence: CSVSTGVSTDTQYF. The CDR3 nucleotides read TGCAGCGTGTCCACAGGGGTCAGCACAGATACGCAGTATTTT.

The chain recombines TRBV10-3 with TRBJ2-5; TRBD2 aligns across 8 bases. The germline V gene encodes CDR1 ENHRY and CDR2 SYGVKD. With V trimmed by 9 bases and J by 5 bases, 8 bases remained unmatched. CDR3 length: 13 amino acids. Written as DNA, the CDR3 is TGTGCCATTTCCGGGGGGGCCCGGGAGACCCAGTACTTC. Amino acid sequence: CAISGGARETQYF.

This clonotype showed up many times. The chain links TRBV6-5 to TRBJ1-2; TRBD1 might be the D (6 bases). The germline CDR1 and CDR2 sequences are MNHEY and SVGAGI. The CDR3 totals 16 residues. The ends were cut back, 6 bases at V and 2 bases at J, with 19 bases in the middle. CDR3 sequence (DNA): TGTGCCAGCAGCCCTCCCCCCGTAGGGGGGAACTATGGCTACACCTTC. This gives the protein CASSPPPVGGNYGYTF.

The chain is built from TRBV29-1 and TRBJ1-2; TRBD1 agrees at 8 bases. Germline V gene lookup returns CDR1 SQVTM and CDR2 ANQGSEA. CDR3 length: 12 amino acids. J gave up 4 bases and V 6 bases, and 4 bases lay outside the gene matches. CDR3 DNA sequence: TGCAGCGTATACGGGACAGGCTATGGCTACACCTTC. It specifies CSVYGTGYGYTF.

This clonotype was counted many times. This chain connects TRBV5-1 to TRBJ1-1, with D perhaps matching TRBD1 (6 bases). CDR3 length: 16 amino acids. In germline, CDR1 is SGHRS, CDR2 YFSETQ. Trimming left V 4 bases short and J 1 base short, with 17 bases between. The CDR3 nucleotides are TGCGCCAGCAGCCCCGCCCCGCAGACAGGGAACACTGAAGCTTTCTTT. This translates into CASSPAPQTGNTEAFF.

This clonotype was seen more than once but under ten times. This sequence may be a read error, since a much larger clone differs from it by one base. The chain has TRBV12-3 or TRBV12-4 and TRBJ1-4; no reliable D call. The CDR3 loop spans 14 amino acids. CDR3 DNA: TGTGCCAGCAGTTTAGCTGGGATTGCTGAAAACCTGTTTTTT. Translating gives CASSLAGIAENLFF.

This clonotype was detected ten times or more. This sequence joins TRBV30 and TRBJ2-2; TRBD1 aligns across 7 bases. Germline V gives CDR1 GTSNPN, CDR2 SVGIG (reference sequence). The CDR3 is 12 residues long. With 4 bases clipped from V and 7 bases from J, the junction kept 3 bases outside the gene matches. DNA for the CDR3: TGTGCCTGGACAGGGGGTAGCGGGGAGCTGTTTTTT. This codes for CAWTGGSGELFF.

At least ten counts were recorded for this clonotype. V is TRBV12-3 or TRBV12-4 and J is TRBJ2-5, with 7 bases matching TRBD1. V shed 5 bases, J shed 10 bases, and the junction held 16 bases outside the gene matches. The CDR3 has 15 residues. The CDR3 spells CASSSRTGGVGDQYF. The CDR3 region has the DNA TGTGCCAGCAGTAGTAGGACAGGCGGCGTGGGGGACCAGTACTTC.

This clonotype was detected ten times or more. The chain combines TRBV15 with TRBJ2-3; D gene ambiguous. The germline V and J ends were trimmed by 0 bases and 1 base, with 5 bases remaining between them. Germline V gene data show CDR1 as LNHNV and CDR2 as YYDKDF (reference sequence). The CDR3 spans 14 residues. Here the CDR3 DNA reads TGTGCCACCAGCAGAGATGGGGGCACAGATACGCAGTATTTT. Translation: CATSRDGGTDTQYF.

This clonotype has a count of ten or more. The V call is TRBV12-3 or TRBV12-4, the J call TRBJ2-7, with 7 bases matching TRBD1. V trimming: 4 bases; J trimming: 11 bases; junction bases outside the gene matches: 8. The CDR3 has 12 residues. CDR3: CASSSYGQEEYF. The CDR3 DNA sequence: TGTGCCAGCAGTTCCTATGGACAGGAAGAGTACTTC.

In its sample, this clonotype was seen many times. CDR3 amino acids: CSARDPRETQYF. The CDR3 bases are TGCAGTGCTAGAGATCCAAGAGAGACCCAGTACTTC. This rearrangement joins TRBV20-1 to TRBJ2-5; D is ambiguous. Germline V lookup: CDR1 DFQATT, CDR2 SNEGSKA (reference sequence). The V gene lost 0 bases and the J gene lost 4 bases, with 6 bases spanning the gap. The CDR3 runs to 12 residues.

This clonotype was seen more than once but under ten times. The gene calls are TRBV27 and TRBJ2-7; tentatively, D is TRBD2 (5 bases). V was pared by 2 bases and J by 3 bases, with 11 bases between. This CDR3 is 14 amino acids long. The V gene's germline CDR1 is MNHEY and CDR2 SMNVEV (reference sequence). CDR3: CASSLQPGFYEQYF. The CDR3, as DNA: TGTGCCAGCAGTTTACAGCCGGGATTCTACGAGCAGTACTTC.

The sample holds a few counts of this clonotype. The CDR3 DNA sequence: TGTGCCAGCAGCCTCAGGACAGGGGTGAACACTGAAGCTTTCTTT. It yields the protein CASSLRTGVNTEAFF. The V call is TRBV9, the J call TRBJ1-1, with TRBD1 matching over 9 bases. The CDR3 loop spans 15 amino acids. J lost 0 bases, V lost 4 bases, and 4 bases had no gene match. CDR1 and CDR2 from the germline V gene are SGDLS and YYNGEE.

The V gene is TRBV7-2, the J gene TRBJ2-5; a possible D gene is TRBD1 (6 bases). CDR3 length: 14 residues. Germline assignment: CDR1 SGHTA and CDR2 FQGNSA. The V end lost 6 bases, the J end lost 5 bases, and 16 bases lay between the germline ends. The CDR3 sequence is CASSRTYREETQYF. The CDR3 DNA sequence: TGTGCCAGCAGTAGAACTTACAGGGAGGAGACCCAGTACTTC.